Sequencing of this T cell receptor beta chain was carried out in a study of T cell repertoires in cytomegalovirus infection. TCRdb re-derived calls from the reads in MiXCR, one entry per CDR3 protein. The table shows 550,000 to 700,000 distinct CDR3 sequences, with 40% occurring only once. The germline V gene encodes CDR1 LNHDA and CDR2 SQIVND (reference sequence). The CDR3 totals 14 residues. The V end lost 10 bases, the J end lost 6 bases, and 22 bases lay between the germline ends. This clonotype appeared a few times. Antigen: not known. V and J are TRBV19 and TRBJ2-7; D possibly uses TRBD1 or TRBD2 (6 bases each). The receptor's source is a human donor in good health (CMV status not recorded). Some clones in this sample may be carry-over from other donors' samples. This material consisted of cultured PBMCs, taken from culture after CMV antigen stimulation. The CDR3 nucleotides are TGTGCCACCCGGGACCCGGGGGCCCTAAGCGAGCAGTACTTC. It codes for CATRDPGALSEQYF.